This T cell receptor beta chain was sequenced for a study of blood T cell repertoires in COVID-19. The overall study: Samples representing acute and convalescent COVID-19 were sourced from the United States, Italy and Spain. In each case, the material was cDNA or gDNA derived from T cells, B-cell-depleted T cells, or PBMCs.

Source study methods: Amplification of reference gene primers was used by the study to estimate nucleated cell counts. Libraries were prepared by immunoSEQ multiplex PCR; TCRdb keeps only in-frame clonotypes and omits some of them. The DNA was the basis for D and trimming; V, J and clone size are from that table. The table has about 160,000 clones, approximately 90% seen once; the top ten hold 4.8%. Patients from Seattle were sampled longitudinally, starting during active infection. Trimming took 4 bases from V and 9 from J; bases not matched to a gene: 6. The CDR3 consists of 14 residues. Germline V gene data show CDR1 as SGHTA and CDR2 as FQGTGA.

This chain links TRBV7-3 with TRBJ1-6; TRBD1 aligns across 7 bases. The sample was peripheral blood. This TCR was sampled from a man aged 25-45 years with COVID-19, enrolled during active disease. CDR3 region: CASSSQGVGSPLHF. DNA for the CDR3: TGTGCCAGCAGCTCCCAGGGGGTCGGTTCACCCCTCCACTTT.